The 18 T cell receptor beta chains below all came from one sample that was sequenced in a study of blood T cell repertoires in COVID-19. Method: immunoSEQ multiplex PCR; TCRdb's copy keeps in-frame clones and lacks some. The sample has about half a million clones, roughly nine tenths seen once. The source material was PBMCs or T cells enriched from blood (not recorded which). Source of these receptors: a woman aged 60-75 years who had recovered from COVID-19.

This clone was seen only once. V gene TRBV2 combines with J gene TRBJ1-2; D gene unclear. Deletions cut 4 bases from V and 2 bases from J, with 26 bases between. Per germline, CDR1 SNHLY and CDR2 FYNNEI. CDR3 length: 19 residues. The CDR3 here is CASSVFLHLRSGWNYGYTF. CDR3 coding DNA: TGTGCCAGCAGTGTTTTTCTCCACCTTCGATCCGGTTGGAACTATGGCTACACCTTC. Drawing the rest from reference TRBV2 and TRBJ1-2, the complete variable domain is EPEVTQTPSHQVTQMGQEVILRCVPISNHLYFYWYRQILGQKVEFLVSFYNNEISEKSEIFDDQFSVERPDGSNFTLKIRSTKLEDSAMYFCASSVFLHLRSGWNYGYTFGSGTRLTVV.

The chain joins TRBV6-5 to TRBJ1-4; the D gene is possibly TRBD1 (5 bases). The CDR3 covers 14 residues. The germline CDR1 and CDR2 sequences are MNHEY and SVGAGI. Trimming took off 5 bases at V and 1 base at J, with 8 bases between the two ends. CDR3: CASSLQETNEKLFF. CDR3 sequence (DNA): TGTGCCAGCAGTCTACAGGAAACTAATGAAAAACTGTTTTTT.

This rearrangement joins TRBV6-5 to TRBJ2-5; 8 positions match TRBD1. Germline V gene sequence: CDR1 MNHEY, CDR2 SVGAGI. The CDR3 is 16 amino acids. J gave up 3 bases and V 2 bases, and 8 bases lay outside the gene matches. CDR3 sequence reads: CASSYLTGGGKETQYF. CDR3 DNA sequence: TGTGCCAGCAGTTACCTAACAGGGGGAGGTAAAGAGACCCAGTACTTC.

CDR3 region: CATSDSGGAGNEQFF. The DNA for the CDR3 is TGTGCCACCAGTGATAGCGGGGGGGCTGGGAATGAGCAGTTCTTC. The V gene is TRBV24-1, the J gene TRBJ2-1, with 10 bases lining up with TRBD2. Trimming at V came to 3 bases and at J to 7 bases, leaving 5 bases not matched to a gene. CDR3 length: 15 amino acids. CDR1 is KGHDR and CDR2 is SFDVKD in the germline V gene.

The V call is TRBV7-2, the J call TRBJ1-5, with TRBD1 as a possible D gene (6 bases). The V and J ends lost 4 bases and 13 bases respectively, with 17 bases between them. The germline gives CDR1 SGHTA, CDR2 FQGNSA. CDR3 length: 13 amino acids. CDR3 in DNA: TGTGCCAGCAGCTCGGGGGGGGCACTCGTGCAGCATTTT. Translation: CASSSGGALVQHF.

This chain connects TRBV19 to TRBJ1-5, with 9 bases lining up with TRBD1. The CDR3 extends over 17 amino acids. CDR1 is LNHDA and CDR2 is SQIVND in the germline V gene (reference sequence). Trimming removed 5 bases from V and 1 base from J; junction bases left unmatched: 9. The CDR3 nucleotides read TGTGCCAGTAGTTCGAACCTACAGGGGGCGAGCAATCAGCCCCAGCATTTT. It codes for CASSSNLQGASNQPQHF. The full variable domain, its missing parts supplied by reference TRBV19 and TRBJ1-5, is DGGITQSPKYLFRKEGQNVTLSCEQNLNHDAMYWYRQDPGQGLRLIYYSQIVNDFQKGDIAEGYSVSREKKESFPLTVTSAQKNPTAFYLCASSSNLQGASNQPQHFGDGTRLSIL.

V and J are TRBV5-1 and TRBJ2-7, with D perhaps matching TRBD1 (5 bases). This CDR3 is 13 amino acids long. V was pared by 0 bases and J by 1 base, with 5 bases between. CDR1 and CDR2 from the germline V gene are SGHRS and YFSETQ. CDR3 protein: CASSLEGSYEQYF. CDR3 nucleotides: TGCGCCAGCAGCTTGGAGGGGTCCTACGAGCAGTACTTC.

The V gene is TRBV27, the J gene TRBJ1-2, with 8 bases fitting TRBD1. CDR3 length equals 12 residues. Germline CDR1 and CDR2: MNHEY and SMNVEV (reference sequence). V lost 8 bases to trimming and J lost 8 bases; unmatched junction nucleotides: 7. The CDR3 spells CASGRQGAGYTF. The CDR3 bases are TGTGCCAGCGGACGGCAGGGGGCGGGCTACACCTTC.

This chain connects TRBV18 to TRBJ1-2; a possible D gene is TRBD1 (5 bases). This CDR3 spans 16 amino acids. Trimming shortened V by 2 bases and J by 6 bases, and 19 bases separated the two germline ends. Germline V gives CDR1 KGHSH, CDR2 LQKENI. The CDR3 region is CASSPSVAGPFNGYTF. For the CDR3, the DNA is TGTGCCAGCTCACCAAGTGTCGCAGGGCCGTTTAATGGCTACACCTTC. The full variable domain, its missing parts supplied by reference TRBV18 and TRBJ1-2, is NAGVMQNPRHLVRRRGQEARLRCSPMKGHSHVYWYRQLPEEGLKFMVYLQKENIIDESGMPKERFSAEFPKEGPSILRIQQVVRGDSAAYFCASSPSVAGPFNGYTFGSGTRLTVV.

For the CDR3, the DNA is TGCGCCAGCAGCCAAGATAAGGGAGGGGGCTATGGCTACACCTTC. Its protein product is CASSQDKGGGYGYTF. The rearrangement links TRBV4-1 to TRBJ1-2, with a weak D call TRBD1 (6 bases). The V gene's germline CDR1 is MGHRA and CDR2 YSYEKL. V lost 0 bases and J 4 bases, leaving 12 bases between the germline ends. The CDR3 has 15 residues.

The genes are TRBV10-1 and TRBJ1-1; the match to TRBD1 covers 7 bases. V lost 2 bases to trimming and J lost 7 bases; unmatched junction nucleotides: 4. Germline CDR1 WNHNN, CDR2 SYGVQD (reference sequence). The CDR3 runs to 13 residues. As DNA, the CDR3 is TGCGCCAGCAGTGAGGAGGGGGCGGGTGAAGCTTTCTTT. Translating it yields CASSEEGAGEAFF.

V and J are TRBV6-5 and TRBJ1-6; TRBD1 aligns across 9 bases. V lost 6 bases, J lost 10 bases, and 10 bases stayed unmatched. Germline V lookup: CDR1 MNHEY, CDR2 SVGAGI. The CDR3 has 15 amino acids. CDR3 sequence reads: CASSGQGTIESPLHF. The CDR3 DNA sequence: TGTGCCAGCAGCGGACAGGGGACGATTGAGTCACCCCTCCACTTT.

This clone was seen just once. The DNA of the CDR3 is TGTGCCAGCAGCGTAGATCTGGGAAACACCATATATTTT. This sequence encodes CASSVDLGNTIYF. The chain uses TRBV9 and TRBJ1-3; no reliable D call. The V gene lost 0 bases and the J gene lost 4 bases, with 5 bases spanning the gap. This CDR3 comprises 13 residues. From germline, CDR1 is SGDLS and CDR2 YYNGEE. Together with reference TRBV9 and TRBJ1-3, the CDR3 gives the full variable domain: DSGVTQTPKHLITATGQRVTLRCSPRSGDLSVYWYQQSLDQGLQFLIQYYNGEERAKGNILERFSAQQFPDLHSELNLSSLELGDSALYFCASSVDLGNTIYFGEGSWLTVV.

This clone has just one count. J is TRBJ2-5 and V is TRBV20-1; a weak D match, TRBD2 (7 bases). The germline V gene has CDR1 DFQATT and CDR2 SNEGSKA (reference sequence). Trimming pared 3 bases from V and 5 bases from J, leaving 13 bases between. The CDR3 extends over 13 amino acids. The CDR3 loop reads CSASKGGLETQYF. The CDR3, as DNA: TGCAGTGCTAGTAAGGGGGGGCTGGAGACCCAGTACTTC.

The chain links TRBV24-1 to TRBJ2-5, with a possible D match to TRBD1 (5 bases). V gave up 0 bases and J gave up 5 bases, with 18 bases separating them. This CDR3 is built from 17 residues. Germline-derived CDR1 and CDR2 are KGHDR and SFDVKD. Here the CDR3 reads CATSDLQGEGFGETQYF. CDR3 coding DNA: TGTGCCACCAGTGATTTGCAAGGGGAAGGGTTTGGGGAGACCCAGTACTTC.

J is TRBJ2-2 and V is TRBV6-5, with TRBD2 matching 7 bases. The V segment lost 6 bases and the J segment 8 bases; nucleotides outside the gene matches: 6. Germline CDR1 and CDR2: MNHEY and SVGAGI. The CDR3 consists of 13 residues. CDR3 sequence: CASRSGVSGELFF. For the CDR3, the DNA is TGTGCCAGCAGGAGCGGGGTGTCGGGGGAGCTGTTTTTT.

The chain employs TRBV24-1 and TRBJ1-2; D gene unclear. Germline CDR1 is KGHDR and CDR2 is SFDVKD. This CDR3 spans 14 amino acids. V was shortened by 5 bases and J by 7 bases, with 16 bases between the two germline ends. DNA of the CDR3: TGTGCCACCAGTGCTGACGGCTTCGGAGGTGGCTACACCTTC. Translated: CATSADGFGGGYTF.

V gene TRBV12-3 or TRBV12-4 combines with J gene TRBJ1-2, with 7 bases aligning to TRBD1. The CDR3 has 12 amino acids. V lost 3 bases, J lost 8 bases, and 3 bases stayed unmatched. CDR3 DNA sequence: TGTGCCAGCAGTTTTGGACAGGAAGGCTACACCTTC. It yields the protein CASSFGQEGYTF.